What follows is one T cell receptor beta chain and its context. Its antigen is unidentified. The sample comes from a study of shared clonotypes between healthy human individuals. Study outcomes and limitations: A reduction in generation probabilities was seen for non-shared clonotypes relative to those shared by all four donors. Generally, naive subsets (rather than memory subsets) showed larger estimated richness.

As handled by the study authors: There were no quality scores in the junction-only immunoSEQ sequences, so filtering differed. Produced via immunoSEQ multiplex PCR; TCRdb's table is partial and in-frame only. That table supplies the V and J calls and clone size; D and trimming were determined from the DNA. The sample shows around 1,100,000 clones, 70% to 85% of them seen only once. This receptor was obtained from a man between 18 and 29 years old in good health. Some clones in this sample may be carry-over from other donors' samples. The material sequenced was memory CD4+ T cells from PBMCs. Subset of the sample: CD45RA-negative fraction.

The CDR3 sequence: CASSSGTRLETQYF. The DNA for the CDR3 is TGTGCCAGCAGCTCTGGGACTAGGCTTGAGACCCAGTACTTC. The chain has TRBV11-1 and TRBJ2-5, with 8 bases aligning to TRBD2. With V trimmed by 4 bases and J by 5 bases, 6 bases remained unmatched. From germline, CDR1 is SGHAT and CDR2 FQDESV (reference sequence). The CDR3 covers 14 residues.